Following are 19 T cell receptor beta chains from one sample sequenced in a study of T cell repertoires in cytomegalovirus infection. For these receptors, no antigen is known. Via MiXCR, TCRdb re-called the reads, giving one row per CDR3 protein. The data hold about 770,000 distinct CDR3 sequences, with 25% to 35% observed a single time. The sample was cultured CD8+ T cells from PBMCs, taken from culture after CMV antigen stimulation. These receptors all come from a human donor in good health (CMV status not recorded). Some clones in this sample may be carry-over from other donors' samples.

CDR3 residues: CASSPSPTGEQYV. The CDR3 DNA is TGTGCCAGCAGTCCCTCTCCCACCGGGGAGCAGTACGTC. The V and J genes are TRBV6-5 and TRBJ2-7; no clear D. The CDR3 contains 13 residues. V lost 5 bases and J lost 7, with 15 bases in between. Germline CDR1 and CDR2: MNHEY and SVGAGI.

This clonotype was detected only a few times. The rearrangement links TRBV11-2 to TRBJ2-7, with D possibly being TRBD2 (7 bases). V lost 1 base and J 3 bases, leaving 10 bases between the germline ends. Germline values: CDR1 SGHAT, CDR2 FQNNGV. The CDR3 sequence is 14 residues long. In DNA, the CDR3 is TGTGCCAGCAGCTTAGGCGGGGGCCACTACGAGCAGTACGTC. It encodes CASSLGGGHYEQYV.

The table lists this clonotype with a few counts. This chain uses TRBV11-2 with TRBJ2-5, with 7 nucleotides matching TRBD1. Trimming cost V 3 bases and J 2 bases; bases outside gene matches: 3. Germline CDR1 and CDR2: SGHAT and FQNNGV. The CDR3 has 14 residues. CDR3 bases: TGTGCCAGCAGCTTTCGGACAGGACAAGAGACCCAGTACTTC. Translation gives CASSFRTGQETQYF.

CDR3 nucleotide sequence: TGTGCCAGCAGCGGTCCCTACGAGCAGTACTTC. It codes for CASSGPYEQYF. This sequence joins TRBV13 and TRBJ2-7; D not resolved. The CDR3 is made up of 11 amino acids. The germline V and J ends were trimmed by 5 bases and 2 bases, with 4 bases remaining between them. From germline, CDR1 is PRHDT and CDR2 FYEKMQ (reference sequence).

Many counts were recorded for this clonotype. This chain joins TRBV10-3 and TRBJ1-2; TRBD1 is a possible D gene (5 bases). Trimming removed 7 bases from V and 5 bases from J, with 11 bases in between. CDR3 size: 12 residues. CDR1 is ENHRY, CDR2 SYGVKD, per germline. CDR3 loop: CAITSGEYGYTF. The CDR3 bases are TGTGCCATCACCTCGGGGGAGTATGGCTACACCTTC.

This clonotype was recorded a few times. The rearrangement joins TRBV6-2 or TRBV6-3 to TRBJ2-5, with D unclear. Trimming cost V 7 bases and J 5 bases, with 20 bases left between them. CDR1 and CDR2 from the germline V gene are MNHEY and SVGEGT. The CDR3 has 15 amino acids. The CDR3 is CASTRLGPARETQYF. The CDR3, as DNA: TGTGCCAGCACCCGACTCGGGCCTGCCAGGGAGACCCAGTACTTC.

This clonotype showed up just a few times. The rearrangement joins TRBV11-2 to TRBJ1-1, with D perhaps TRBD1 (6 bases). Germline CDR1 is SGHAT and CDR2 is FQNNGV. The V end was cut by 3 bases, the J end by 5 bases, with 16 bases between. This CDR3 has 15 amino acids. CDR3 DNA: TGTGCCAGCAGCTTCTGGACAGATGGGGTTACTGAAGCTTTCTTT. Its protein product is CASSFWTDGVTEAFF.

The rearrangement uses TRBV11-2 and TRBJ1-2, with a tentative D call TRBD1 (5 bases). Germline assignment: CDR1 SGHAT and CDR2 FQNNGV. This CDR3 has 15 amino acids. Trimming cost V 6 bases and J 4 bases, with 18 bases left between them. The CDR3 DNA is TGTGCCAGCAGTTTCAAGGGAACGGGGGTCTATGGCTACACCTTC. Translating it yields CASSFKGTGVYGYTF.

CDR3 sequence (DNA): TGTGCCAGCAGCGAGATATTATCGGGGGCCTCTAATGAAAAACTGTTTTTT. It translates to CASSEILSGASNEKLFF. The chain employs TRBV7-9 and TRBJ1-4, with D perhaps matching TRBD1 (6 bases). The germline V gene encodes CDR1 SEHNR and CDR2 FQNEAQ (reference sequence). The ends were cut back, 5 bases at V and 3 bases at J, with 19 bases in the middle. The CDR3 has 17 amino acids.

The V gene is TRBV6-2 or TRBV6-3, the J gene TRBJ1-1; 7 positions agree with TRBD1. This CDR3 has 15 residues. CDR1 and CDR2 from the germline V gene are MNHEY and SVGEGT. The junction had 10 bases not matched to a gene; V was cut back by 2 bases and J by 7 bases. The CDR3 region has the DNA TGTGCCAGCAGTTACATGGAGGGGGCCTCGAATGAAGCTTTCTTT. Protein: CASSYMEGASNEAFF.

As for this clonotype: This may stem from a read error, because a much larger clone lies one nucleotide away. A read error is likely, as this CDR3 ends without the conserved phenylalanine or tryptophan. The chain links TRBV25-1 to TRBJ2-3; no firm D call. There are 15 residues in the CDR3. Germline V lookup: CDR1 MGHDK, CDR2 SYGVNS. V shed 7 bases and J shed 4 bases, with 18 bases lying between them. For the CDR3, the DNA is TGTGCCAGCACTCGGGCCTCGTTCCCGCCAGATACGCAGTATTCT. Translation: CASTRASFPPDTQYS.

This clonotype turned up a few times. The V gene is TRBV6-2 or TRBV6-3, the J gene TRBJ2-5; D might be TRBD2 (5 bases). V lost 2 bases, J lost 1 base, and 14 bases lay in between. Germline V CDR1 and CDR2: MNHEY, SVGEGT. The CDR3 is 16 residues long. In DNA, the CDR3 is TGTGCCAGCAGTTACGCCTTGGCGGGCCCCCAAGAGACCCAGTACTTC. Encoded protein: CASSYALAGPQETQYF.

There are a few counts of this clonotype. This chain uses TRBV27 with TRBJ1-2; possibly TRBD1 for D (6 bases). The CDR3 contains 11 residues. Germline V lookup: CDR1 MNHEY, CDR2 SMNVEV (reference sequence). V was cut by 11 bases and J by 8 bases, with 15 bases left in between. This chain's CDR3 is CAVYFRGGYTF. In DNA form, the CDR3 reads TGTGCCGTGTACTTCAGGGGAGGCTACACCTTC.

V is TRBV7-8 and J is TRBJ1-5, with D unclear. This CDR3 has 15 amino acids. Trimming took off 4 bases at V and 0 bases at J, with 10 bases between the two ends. The germline CDR1 and CDR2 sequences are SGHVS and FQNEAQ. The CDR3 coding sequence is TGTGCCAGCAGCTCCGCCGGGGTTAGCAATCAGCCCCAGCATTTT. As protein: CASSSAGVSNQPQHF. The full variable domain, its missing parts supplied by reference TRBV7-8 and TRBJ1-5, is GAGVSQSPRYKVAKRGQDVALRCDPISGHVSLFWYQQALGQGPEFLTYFQNEAQLDKSGLPSDRFFAERPEGSVSTLKIQRTQQEDSAVYLCASSSAGVSNQPQHFGDGTRLSIL.

This clonotype was found a few times. This chain uses TRBV19 with TRBJ1-5, with D unclear. Germline-derived CDR1 and CDR2 are LNHDA and SQIVND (reference sequence). The CDR3 sequence is 15 residues long. V was trimmed by 3 bases and J by 5 bases, leaving 14 bases between them. CDR3 residues: CASSMTPPGDQPQHF. In DNA form, the CDR3 reads TGTGCCAGTAGTATGACACCGCCCGGAGATCAGCCCCAGCATTTT.

The chain employs TRBV28 and TRBJ2-5, with TRBD1 matching over 8 bases. Trimming at V came to 6 bases and at J to 5 bases, leaving 17 bases not matched to a gene. Germline assignment: CDR1 MDHEN and CDR2 SYDVKM. The CDR3 covers 17 residues. The CDR3 here is CASRGTRQGARLETQYF. Written as DNA, the CDR3 is TGTGCCAGCAGAGGTACGCGGCAGGGGGCAAGGCTGGAGACCCAGTACTTC.

This clonotype was seen at least ten times. The chain is built from TRBV7-9 and TRBJ1-2, with TRBD1 as a possible D gene (5 bases). CDR1 SEHNR and CDR2 FQNEAQ come from the germline V gene (reference sequence). This CDR3 contains 14 residues. The V end lost 0 bases, the J end lost 7 bases, and 12 bases lay between the germline ends. For the CDR3, the DNA is TGTGCCAGCAGCTTAGCGCTGGGGGATGGTGGCTACACCTTC. Residues: CASSLALGDGGYTF.

The chain uses TRBV6-8 and TRBJ2-1; no clear D gene. Trimming cost V 0 bases and J 4 bases, with 10 bases left between them. The germline V gene has CDR1 MNHGY and CDR2 SAAAGT. The CDR3 runs to 15 residues. The chain's CDR3 is CASSYSGPLYNEQFF. CDR3 DNA: TGTGCCAGCAGTTACTCCGGACCCTTATACAATGAGCAGTTCTTC.

The chain combines TRBV7-9 with TRBJ2-7; D is possibly TRBD1 (6 bases). CDR3 length: 15 amino acids. Deletions cut 4 bases from V and 2 bases from J, with 15 bases between. The V gene's germline CDR1 is SEHNR and CDR2 FQNEAQ (reference sequence). This chain's CDR3 is CASSSRATGPYEQYF. DNA of the CDR3: TGTGCCAGCAGCTCCAGGGCGACAGGACCCTACGAGCAGTACTTC.